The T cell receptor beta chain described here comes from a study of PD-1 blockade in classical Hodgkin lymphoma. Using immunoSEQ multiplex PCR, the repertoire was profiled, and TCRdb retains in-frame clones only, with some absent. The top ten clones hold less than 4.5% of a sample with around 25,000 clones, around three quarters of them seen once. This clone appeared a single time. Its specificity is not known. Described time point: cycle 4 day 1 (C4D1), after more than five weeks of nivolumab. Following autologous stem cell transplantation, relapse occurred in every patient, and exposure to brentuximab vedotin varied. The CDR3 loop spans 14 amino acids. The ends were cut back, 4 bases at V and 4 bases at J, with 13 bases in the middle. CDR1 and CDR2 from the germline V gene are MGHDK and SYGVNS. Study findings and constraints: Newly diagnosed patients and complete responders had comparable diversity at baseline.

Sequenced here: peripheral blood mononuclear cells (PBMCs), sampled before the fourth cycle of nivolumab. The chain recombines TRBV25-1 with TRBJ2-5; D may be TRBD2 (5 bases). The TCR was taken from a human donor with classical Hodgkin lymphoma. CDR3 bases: TGTGCCAGCAGTGCGCCGGGGTCAGGAGAGACCCAGTACTTC. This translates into CASSAPGSGETQYF.